This T cell receptor (beta chain) was captured in a study of early T cells in non-severe SARS-CoV-2 infection. Overall study findings and caveats: Private and CD4 specificities were missed by VDJdb matching, which favored anti-spike CD8 responses.

Trimming left V 7 bases short and J 6 bases short, with 16 bases between. Looked up from germline, CDR1 is SQVTM and CDR2 is ANQGSEA. This CDR3 spans 13 amino acids. TCRdb re-called the 5' RACE reads through MiXCR, storing one row per CDR3 protein. The table shows 70,000 to 75,000 distinct CDR3 sequences, with approximately 15% occurring only once. This clonotype was seen only a few times. The antigen is not known. Sequencing input: whole blood. This receptor was taken from an adult who was a healthcare worker with PCR-confirmed SARS-CoV-2 infection or an uninfected control (not recorded which). V and J are TRBV29-1 and TRBJ2-1; D possibly corresponds to TRBD2 (7 bases). In nucleotides, the CDR3 is TGCAGCGCCAAGGGGGGGGCCACCAATGAGCAGTTCTTC. Translation: CSAKGGATNEQFF.